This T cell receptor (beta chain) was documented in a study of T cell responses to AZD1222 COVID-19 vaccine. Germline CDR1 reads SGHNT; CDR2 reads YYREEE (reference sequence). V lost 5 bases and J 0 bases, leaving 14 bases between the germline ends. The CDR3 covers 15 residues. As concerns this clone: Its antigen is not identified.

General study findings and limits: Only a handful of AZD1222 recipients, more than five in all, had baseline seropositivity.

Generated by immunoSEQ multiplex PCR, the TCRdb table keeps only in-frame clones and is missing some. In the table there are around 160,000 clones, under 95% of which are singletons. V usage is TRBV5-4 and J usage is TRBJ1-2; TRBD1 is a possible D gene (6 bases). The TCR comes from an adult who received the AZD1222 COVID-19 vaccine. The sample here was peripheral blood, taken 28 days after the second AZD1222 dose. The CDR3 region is CASREGGVSNYGYTF. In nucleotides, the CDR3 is TGTGCCAGCAGGGAGGGGGGCGTCTCTAACTATGGCTACACCTTC.